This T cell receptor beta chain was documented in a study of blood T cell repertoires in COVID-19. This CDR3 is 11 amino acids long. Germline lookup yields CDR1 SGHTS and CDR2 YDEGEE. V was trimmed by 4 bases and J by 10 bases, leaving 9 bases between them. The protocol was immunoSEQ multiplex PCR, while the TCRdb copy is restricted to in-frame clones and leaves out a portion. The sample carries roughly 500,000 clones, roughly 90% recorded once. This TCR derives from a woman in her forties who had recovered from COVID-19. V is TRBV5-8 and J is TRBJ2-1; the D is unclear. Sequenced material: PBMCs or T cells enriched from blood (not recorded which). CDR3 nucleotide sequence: TGTGCCAGCAGCGAGTCGAGGGAGCAGTTCTTC. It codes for CASSESREQFF.